Listed here are 32 T cell receptor beta chains from one sample, sequenced in a study of cytomegalovirus exposure and HLA in healthy donors. TCRdb keeps only in-frame clones here, not all; method: immunoSEQ multiplex PCR. This table holds roughly 200,000 clones, approximately 86% found once. Material: PBMCs. All receptors derive from a young man in good health and CMV-seropositive.

V gene TRBV19 combines with J gene TRBJ2-1; the match to TRBD2 covers 8 bases. The CDR3 runs to 14 residues. J was trimmed by 15 bases and V by 3 bases; bases with no gene match: 13. Germline V gene lookup returns CDR1 LNHDA and CDR2 SQIVND (reference sequence). Here the CDR3 reads CASSISPSGWGTFF. In DNA, the CDR3 is TGTGCCAGTAGTATCAGTCCTAGCGGGTGGGGAACGTTCTTC.

The CDR3 is CSALYEQYF. In DNA form, the CDR3 reads TGCAGCGCCCTCTACGAGCAGTACTTC. The J gene is TRBJ2-7, the V gene TRBV20-1; D is ambiguous. CDR3 size: 9 residues. CDR1 is DFQATT and CDR2 is SNEGSKA in the germline V gene (reference sequence).

V gene TRBV11-2 combines with J gene TRBJ2-3, with no clear D. Trimming took 1 base from V and 0 from J, leaving 8 bases between them. This CDR3 contains 15 residues. Per the germline V gene, CDR1 is SGHAT and CDR2 is FQNNGV. The CDR3 nucleotides are TGTGCCAGCAGCTTAGCGTCGGGCAGCACAGATACGCAGTATTTT. It yields the protein CASSLASGSTDTQYF.

The V gene is TRBV4-2, the J gene TRBJ2-3; the D gene is possibly TRBD1 (5 bases). The CDR3 sequence is 15 residues long. With 0 bases removed from V and 4 bases from J, the gap between germline ends came to 11 bases. Germline CDR1 reads LGHNA; CDR2 reads YNFKEQ. CDR3 coding DNA: TGTGCCAGCAGCCAAGAAGGCAGGGTCTCAGATACGCAGTATTTT. Translating gives CASSQEGRVSDTQYF.

The V gene is TRBV7-3, the J gene TRBJ2-3; the match to TRBD2 covers 7 bases. This CDR3 has 14 residues. Trimming at V came to 4 bases and at J to 2 bases, leaving 3 bases not matched to a gene. The germline V gene has CDR1 SGHTA and CDR2 FQGTGA. CDR3 sequence reads: CASSWTRTTDTQYF. The CDR3 coding sequence is TGTGCCAGCAGCTGGACTAGAACCACAGATACGCAGTATTTT.

V gene TRBV9 combines with J gene TRBJ1-2; 8 bases are a match to TRBD1. V shed 3 bases and J 2 bases; nucleotides not matched to a gene: 0. The CDR3 is 13 residues long. Germline V gene data show CDR1 as SGDLS and CDR2 as YYNGEE. The CDR3 DNA sequence: TGTGCCAGCAGCGGACAGGGGAACTATGGCTACACCTTC. As protein: CASSGQGNYGYTF.

This CDR3 is CASSVEGVSGNTIYF. The CDR3 region has the DNA TGTGCCAGCAGCGTAGAAGGAGTTTCTGGAAACACCATATATTTT. The V and J genes are TRBV9 and TRBJ1-3; D gene ambiguous. The CDR3 consists of 15 residues. The germline V gene encodes CDR1 SGDLS and CDR2 YYNGEE. Trimming stripped 0 bases from V and 1 base from J, with 8 bases between.

This sequence joins TRBV6-5 and TRBJ2-1, with D maybe TRBD1 (5 bases). Deletions cut 2 bases from V and 5 bases from J, with 13 bases between. The CDR3 consists of 15 residues. Germline CDR1 is MNHEY and CDR2 is SVGAGI. This CDR3 reads CASSYSPRRDNEQFF. CDR3 in DNA: TGTGCCAGCAGTTACAGTCCTCGCAGGGACAATGAGCAGTTCTTC.

The gene calls are TRBV4-3 and TRBJ1-2; the D gene is possibly TRBD1 (5 bases). The CDR3 covers 14 residues. V lost 1 base to trimming and J lost 4 bases, with 10 bases between them. CDR1 is LGHNA and CDR2 is YSLEER in the germline V gene. CDR3 in DNA: TGCGCCAGCAGCCAAGGGGGGGAGGCCTATGGCTACACCTTC. Its translation: CASSQGGEAYGYTF.

This chain uses TRBV6-5 with TRBJ1-2; 7 bases align to TRBD1. V lost 5 bases and J lost 4; bases outside the gene matches: 10. Germline values: CDR1 MNHEY, CDR2 SVGAGI. The CDR3 extends over 15 amino acids. Here the CDR3 DNA reads TGTGCCAGCAGTACCGACAGGGAGGTTCTCTATGGCTACACCTTC. It translates to CASSTDREVLYGYTF.

The chain combines TRBV7-2 with TRBJ1-2, with D possibly matching TRBD1 (5 bases). CDR3 length: 16 amino acids. V was cut by 1 base and J by 5 bases, with 17 bases left in between. Germline V gives CDR1 SGHTA, CDR2 FQGNSA. The CDR3, as DNA: TGTGCCAGCAGCTTAGTATTGGGGCGCAACCTTTATGGCTACACCTTC. It translates to CASSLVLGRNLYGYTF.

This clone was found a few times. V and J are TRBV4-1 and TRBJ2-2, with 12 bases that match TRBD2. The J segment lost 8 bases and the V segment lost 4 bases, leaving 11 bases of the junction unmatched. Germline CDR1 reads MGHRA; CDR2 reads YSYEKL. This CDR3 comprises 17 residues. CDR3 DNA sequence: TGCGCCAGCAGCCCGTACCTAGCGGGGGGGCCAACTGGGGAGCTGTTTTTT. Encoded protein: CASSPYLAGGPTGELFF.

The chain combines TRBV4-1 with TRBJ2-2, with D tentatively TRBD2 (5 bases). Trimming cost V 1 base and J 4 bases, with 10 bases left between them. The CDR3 contains 15 residues. Germline V gives CDR1 MGHRA, CDR2 YSYEKL. The CDR3 spells CASSQVLGSTGELFF. CDR3 nucleotides: TGCGCCAGCAGCCAAGTTCTGGGGAGCACCGGGGAGCTGTTTTTT.

The chain joins TRBV19 to TRBJ2-7; tentative D call: TRBD2 (5 bases). Germline CDR1 and CDR2: LNHDA and SQIVND (reference sequence). This CDR3 has 16 amino acids. Trimming cost V 3 bases and J 0 bases, with 15 bases left between them. The CDR3 here is CASSMARTGSSYEQYF. The CDR3 DNA reads TGTGCCAGTAGTATGGCCCGGACGGGAAGCTCCTACGAGCAGTACTTC. Filled out from reference TRBV19 and TRBJ2-7, the complete variable domain reads DGGITQSPKYLFRKEGQNVTLSCEQNLNHDAMYWYRQDPGQGLRLIYYSQIVNDFQKGDIAEGYSVSREKKESFPLTVTSAQKNPTAFYLCASSMARTGSSYEQYFGPGTRLTVT.

This sequence joins TRBV7-3 and TRBJ2-2; D gene ambiguous. The CDR3 runs 13 residues. V shed 2 bases and J shed 6 bases, with 7 bases lying between them. CDR1 and CDR2 (germline): SGHTA, FQGTGA. The CDR3 DNA reads as TGTGCCAGCAGCTTACTTAACGCCGGGGAGCTGTTTTTT. This gives the protein CASSLLNAGELFF.

CDR3 loop: CASSLAQSSYNEQFF. The CDR3 coding sequence is TGTGCCAGCAGCTTAGCACAAAGCTCCTACAATGAGCAGTTCTTC. The chain uses TRBV7-2 and TRBJ2-1; no clear D. Germline loops: CDR1 SGHTA, CDR2 FQGNSA. There are 15 residues in the CDR3. V was clipped by 0 bases and J by 0 bases, with 6 bases between them.

The chain joins TRBV11-2 to TRBJ1-2, with D hard to call. The germline V gene encodes CDR1 SGHAT and CDR2 FQNNGV. Between the trimmed V and J ends, which lost 2 bases and 2 bases, there was a span of 15 bases. The length of the CDR3 is 16 residues. The CDR3 nucleotides are TGTGCCAGCAGCTTAACCCCCCCGGGTTCGAACTATGGCTACACCTTC. This translates into CASSLTPPGSNYGYTF.

The chain couples TRBV29-1 to TRBJ2-3; D might be TRBD1 or TRBD2, each matching 6 bases. V lost 4 bases and J lost 8, with 16 bases in between. Germline assignment: CDR1 SQVTM and CDR2 ANQGSEA. This CDR3 comprises 13 residues. The CDR3 protein is CSVVGGGRGTQYF. Written as DNA, the CDR3 is TGCAGCGTTGTAGGAGGGGGACGGGGTACGCAGTATTTT.

The chain combines TRBV30 with TRBJ1-6, with TRBD1 matching 7 bases. The V gene end was trimmed by 7 bases and the J gene end by 10 bases; junction bases not matched to a gene: 10. Germline CDR1 is GTSNPN and CDR2 is SVGIG (reference sequence). The CDR3 totals 13 residues. CDR3 loop: CASTEGAPSPLHF. Written as DNA, the CDR3 is TGTGCCTCCACCGAGGGGGCGCCGTCACCCCTCCACTTT.

The chain uses TRBV5-8 and TRBJ2-3, with no clear D. V lost 6 bases to trimming and J lost 2 bases, with 16 bases between them. This CDR3 is built from 15 residues. Germline-derived CDR1 and CDR2 are SGHTS and YDEGEE. The CDR3 DNA reads as TGTGCCAGCAACGAGGAAAACGGACCCACAGATACGCAGTATTTT. It translates to CASNEENGPTDTQYF.

V usage is TRBV30 and J usage is TRBJ1-3; D is unresolved. Per the germline V gene, CDR1 is GTSNPN and CDR2 is SVGIG (reference sequence). V was pared by 8 bases and J by 3 bases, with 5 bases between. This CDR3 region has 10 residues. The CDR3 loop is CAGNGNTIYF. CDR3 bases: TGTGCCGGCAATGGAAACACCATATATTTT.

This sequence joins TRBV28 and TRBJ1-5; D unclear. There are 14 residues in the CDR3. From germline, CDR1 is MDHEN and CDR2 SYDVKM. Trimming took 6 bases from V and 6 from J, leaving 15 bases between them. The DNA of the CDR3 is TGTGCCAGCAGCTTGGTTCTTCAGTTTCAGCCCCAGCATTTT. Encoded protein: CASSLVLQFQPQHF.

The chain joins TRBV5-5 to TRBJ1-6, with 7 bases identical to TRBD1. The CDR3 length is 16 residues. V lost 0 bases and J lost 10; bases outside the gene matches: 10. CDR1 SGHKS and CDR2 YYEKEE come from the germline V gene (reference sequence). Here the CDR3 DNA reads TGTGCCAGCAGCTTGGACAGGGGAGGGGATATCTCACCCCTCCACTTT. As protein: CASSLDRGGDISPLHF.

This clone appeared once. This chain joins TRBV5-6 and TRBJ1-1; 7 bases map to TRBD1. Germline V gene lookup returns CDR1 SGHDT and CDR2 YYEEEE. V lost 5 bases to trimming and J lost 1 base; unmatched junction nucleotides: 14. The length of the CDR3 is 17 residues. In DNA form, the CDR3 reads TGTGCCAGCAGTCGAAAAAACAGGGGATGGAGGAACACTGAAGCTTTCTTT. Its translation is CASSRKNRGWRNTEAFF.

This chain joins TRBV27 and TRBJ2-5; no reliable D call. Germline V gene sequence: CDR1 MNHEY, CDR2 SMNVEV (reference sequence). Trimming pared 4 bases from V and 2 bases from J, leaving 8 bases between. There are 13 residues in the CDR3. CDR3 DNA: TGTGCCAGCAGTTCCCAGCAGCAAGAGACCCAGTACTTC. Translation: CASSSQQQETQYF.

This chain joins TRBV2 and TRBJ2-1; D remains unclear. The V and J ends lost 9 bases and 3 bases respectively, with 18 bases between them. Per the germline V gene, CDR1 is SNHLY and CDR2 is FYNNEI. The CDR3 has 15 amino acids. Here the CDR3 reads CASLYEEGGYNEQFF. The CDR3 region has the DNA TGTGCCAGTCTATATGAGGAAGGCGGCTACAATGAGCAGTTCTTC. The variable domain in full, completed from reference TRBV2 and TRBJ2-1, reads EPEVTQTPSHQVTQMGQEVILRCVPISNHLYFYWYRQILGQKVEFLVSFYNNEISEKSEIFDDQFSVERPDGSNFTLKIRSTKLEDSAMYFCASLYEEGGYNEQFFGPGTRLTVL.

The chain carries TRBV7-6 and TRBJ2-2, with D possibly being TRBD1 or TRBD2 (6 bases each). CDR3 length: 15 residues. The V end lost 3 bases, the J end lost 1 base, and 9 bases lay between the germline ends. The germline CDR1 and CDR2 sequences are SGHVS and FNYEAQ. The CDR3 reads CASSLGGRNTGELFF. CDR3 nucleotide sequence: TGTGCCAGCAGCTTGGGGGGCCGGAACACCGGGGAGCTGTTTTTT.

The V gene is TRBV7-6, the J gene TRBJ2-1; no firm D call. Trimming left V 5 bases short and J 5 bases short, with 4 bases between. The CDR3 has 11 residues. Germline V gene lookup returns CDR1 SGHVS and CDR2 FNYEAQ. The CDR3 coding sequence is TGTGCCAGCAGCCCCGACAATGAGCAGTTCTTC. It specifies CASSPDNEQFF. The entire variable domain, with the rest obtained from reference TRBV7-6 and TRBJ2-1, is as follows: GAGVSQSPRYKVTKRGQDVALRCDPISGHVSLYWYRQALGQGPEFLTYFNYEAQQDKSGLPNDRFSAERPEGSISTLTIQRTEQRDSAMYRCASSPDNEQFFGPGTRLTVL.

This chain links TRBV4-1 with TRBJ1-4; D unresolved. CDR1 and CDR2 (germline): MGHRA, YSYEKL. This CDR3 has 12 amino acids. Deletions cut 1 base from V and 8 bases from J, with 5 bases between. The CDR3 nucleotides read TGCGCCAGCAGCCAAGTTAGGGAAAAACTGTTTTTT. Amino acids: CASSQVREKLFF.

In its sample, this clone was seen a few times. The chain has TRBV2 and TRBJ1-2, with 8 bases lining up with TRBD1. Germline V CDR1 and CDR2: SNHLY, FYNNEI. The CDR3 is made up of 13 amino acids. With 4 bases clipped from V and 4 bases from J, the junction kept 2 bases outside the gene matches. CDR3 DNA sequence: TGTGCCAGCAGTGGGGGACAGGCCTATGGCTACACCTTC. It translates to CASSGGQAYGYTF.

This clone was counted a single time. The J gene is TRBJ2-3, the V gene TRBV27; the D gene is possibly TRBD1 (5 bases). V was shortened by 3 bases and J by 1 base, with 11 bases between the two germline ends. Germline loops: CDR1 MNHEY, CDR2 SMNVEV (reference sequence). The CDR3 is 15 amino acids. The CDR3 protein is CASSLTVVGTDTQYF. In DNA form, the CDR3 reads TGTGCCAGCAGTTTGACAGTTGTCGGCACAGATACGCAGTATTTT.

This rearrangement joins TRBV13 to TRBJ2-1; maybe TRBD2 (5 bases). Germline lookup yields CDR1 PRHDT and CDR2 FYEKMQ (reference sequence). CDR3 size: 15 residues. V was cut by 5 bases and J by 0 bases, with 11 bases left in between. DNA for the CDR3: TGTGCCAGCAGCACTACTAGTATCTCCTACAATGAGCAGTTCTTC. Amino acids: CASSTTSISYNEQFF.